The 13 T cell receptor beta chains below come from one sample, sequenced in a study of liver allograft versus peripheral blood T cells. Across the study: Peripheral blood of the recipients supplied T cell receptor repertoires that were compared with those in transplanted livers.

TCRdb used MiXCR to reprocess the reads, holding one entry per CDR3 protein. The sample consists of 2,500 or so distinct CDR3 sequences, about 19% of them appearing once. The receptor source for this set is a human patient who had a liver transplant. The T cells may partly be graft donor cells.

A remark on this clonotype: This may be a read error, as it is one base from a much larger clone. The J gene is TRBJ2-7, the V gene TRBV20-1; 14 bases are a match to TRBD2. Losses at the gene ends were 5 bases for V and 2 bases for J; bases not matched to a gene: 2. The germline gives CDR1 DFQATT, CDR2 SNEGSKA (reference sequence). CDR3 length: 14 amino acids. CDR3: CSARTSGRTYEQYF. The CDR3 coding sequence is TGCAGTGCTCGGACTAGCGGGAGGACCTACGAGCAGTACTTC.

The chain joins TRBV27 to TRBJ2-7; 10 nucleotides match TRBD1. Germline V gene sequence: CDR1 MNHEY, CDR2 SMNVEV (reference sequence). The CDR3 consists of 15 residues. Trimming took 7 bases from V and 2 from J; bases not matched to a gene: 8. The CDR3 DNA reads TGTGCCAGCACCGATCCGGGACAGGGGACCTACGAGCAGTACTTC. Its translation is CASTDPGQGTYEQYF.

By its share, this clonotype is medium-sized. This chain uses TRBV19 with TRBJ2-7; no firm D call. CDR3 length: 12 residues. With 5 bases removed from V and 5 bases from J, the gap between germline ends came to 10 bases. Germline V gene data show CDR1 as LNHDA and CDR2 as SQIVND (reference sequence). CDR3 residues: CASSGDGNEQYF. As DNA, the CDR3 is TGTGCCAGTAGTGGCGACGGTAACGAGCAGTACTTC.

This clonotype ranks as medium-sized (0.01 to 0.1%). The chain employs TRBV27 and TRBJ2-1; the D gene is possibly TRBD2 (5 bases). The CDR3 extends over 16 amino acids. The germline CDR1 and CDR2 sequences are MNHEY and SMNVEV (reference sequence). Trimming left V 6 bases short and J 3 bases short, with 18 bases between. CDR3 in DNA: TGTGCCAGCAGCAACCCCTTATGGGGAGTCTACAATGAGCAGTTCTTC. Translating gives CASSNPLWGVYNEQFF.

The count of this clonotype is one. The V and J genes are TRBV27 and TRBJ1-2; D possibly corresponds to TRBD1 (6 bases). Trimming removed 5 bases at V and 8 bases at J, with 21 bases between. The CDR3 contains 15 residues. Germline V gene data show CDR1 as MNHEY and CDR2 as SMNVEV (reference sequence). The CDR3 reads CASSTGQGRWEGYTF. In DNA form, the CDR3 reads TGTGCCAGCAGTACGGGGCAGGGGCGGTGGGAAGGCTACACCTTC.

Comments on this clonotype: It is likely a read error: a sequence one base away is far more abundant. This chain links TRBV27 with TRBJ1-1, with no clear D. The CDR3 spans 13 residues. With 4 bases removed from V and 2 bases from J, the gap between germline ends came to 8 bases. CDR1 is MNHEY, CDR2 SMNVEV, per germline (reference sequence). The CDR3: CASSYRENTEAFF. DNA for the CDR3: TGTGCCAGCAGTTACCGGGAAAACACTGAAGCTTTCTTT.

The V and J genes are TRBV10-1 and TRBJ2-2; D unclear. This CDR3 is built from 15 residues. Germline V gene lookup returns CDR1 WNHNN and CDR2 SYGVQD (reference sequence). The V end lost 5 bases, the J end lost 3 bases, and 13 bases lay between the germline ends. In nucleotides, the CDR3 is TGCGCCAGCAGTATGAATAAAGTACACACCGGGGAGCTGTTTTTT. As protein: CASSMNKVHTGELFF.

In its sample, this clonotype was seen a few times. This chain connects TRBV7-9 to TRBJ2-2; no clear D gene. Deletions cut 1 base from V and 9 bases from J, with 9 bases between. Germline CDR1 is SEHNR and CDR2 is FQNEAQ (reference sequence). This CDR3 is built from 13 residues. Here the CDR3 DNA reads TGTGCCAGCAGCTTAGAACCCGACTGGGAGCTGTTTTTT. This translates into CASSLEPDWELFF.

Note on this clonotype: This may be a read error, as it is one base from a much larger clone. This chain connects TRBV27 to TRBJ2-7; TRBD1 agrees at 9 bases. This CDR3 spans 13 amino acids. CDR1 is MNHEY and CDR2 is SMNVEV in the germline V gene (reference sequence). CDR3 in amino acids: CTSSLVGTGEQYF. CDR3 DNA sequence: TGTACCAGCAGTCTCGTCGGGACAGGGGAGCAGTACTTC.

This clonotype is classed as medium-sized. This sequence joins TRBV9 and TRBJ1-1; the D is unclear. Germline CDR1 and CDR2: SGDLS and YYNGEE. V was shortened by 3 bases and J by 1 base, with 10 bases between the two germline ends. The CDR3 is made up of 14 amino acids. CDR3 coding DNA: TGTGCCAGCAGCGCTATCATACAGAACACTGAAGCTTTCTTT. It encodes CASSAIIQNTEAFF.

This clonotype is medium-sized (0.01 to 0.1%) by share. This chain connects TRBV6-5 to TRBJ2-7; 8 bases are shared with TRBD1. The germline V gene encodes CDR1 MNHEY and CDR2 SVGAGI. The CDR3 has 13 amino acids. Unmatched junction bases numbered 0, after V lost 2 bases and J lost 3 bases. CDR3 in amino acids: CASSYDRGYEQYF. The CDR3 DNA is TGTGCCAGCAGTTACGACAGGGGCTACGAGCAGTACTTC.

This clonotype was counted a few times. The J gene is TRBJ2-3, the V gene TRBV7-9; 8 bases agree with TRBD2. Germline values: CDR1 SEHNR, CDR2 FQNEAQ (reference sequence). The CDR3 extends over 17 amino acids. V lost 0 bases, J lost 0 bases, and 5 bases stayed unmatched. The CDR3 loop reads CASSLAAGGSSTDTQYF. The CDR3 nucleotides read TGTGCCAGCAGCTTAGCGGCGGGGGGCTCTAGCACAGATACGCAGTATTTT. The variable domain in full, with the rest retrieved from reference TRBV7-9 and TRBJ2-3, is DTGVSQNPRHKITKRGQNVTFRCDPISEHNRLYWYRQTLGQGPEFLTYFQNEAQLEKSRLLSDRFSAERPKGSFSTLEIQRTEQGDSAMYLCASSLAAGGSSTDTQYFGPGTRLTVL.

By proportion, this clonotype is medium-sized. J is TRBJ1-1 and V is TRBV27, with D perhaps TRBD1 (6 bases). This CDR3 contains 14 residues. Germline CDR1 is MNHEY and CDR2 is SMNVEV (reference sequence). Deletions cut 5 bases from V and 0 bases from J, with 10 bases between. The chain's CDR3 is CASSTGFVNTEAFF. In DNA form, the CDR3 reads TGTGCCAGCAGTACAGGGTTCGTGAACACTGAAGCTTTCTTT.